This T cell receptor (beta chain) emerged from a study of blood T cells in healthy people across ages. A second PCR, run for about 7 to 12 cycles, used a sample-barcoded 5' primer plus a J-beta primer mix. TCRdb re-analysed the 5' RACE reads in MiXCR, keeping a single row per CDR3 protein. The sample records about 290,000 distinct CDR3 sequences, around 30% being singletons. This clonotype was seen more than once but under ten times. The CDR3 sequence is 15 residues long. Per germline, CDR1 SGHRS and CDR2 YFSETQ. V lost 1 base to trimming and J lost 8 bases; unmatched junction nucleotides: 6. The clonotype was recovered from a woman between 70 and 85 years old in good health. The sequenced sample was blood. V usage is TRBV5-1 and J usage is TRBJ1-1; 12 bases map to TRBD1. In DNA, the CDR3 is TGCGCCAGCAGCTTGTCAAGGGACAGGGGGCCAGAAGCTTTCTTT. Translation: CASSLSRDRGPEAFF.